This passage covers 4 T cell receptor beta chains from one sample sequenced in a study of cytomegalovirus exposure and HLA in healthy donors. PCR used 60 Vbeta primers and 13 Jbeta primers. Clones were read by immunoSEQ multiplex PCR, and TCRdb kept only the in-frame ones, dropping some. This sample's table has about 160,000 clones. The sequencing input was PBMCs. These receptors originate from a man aged 25-45 years in good health and CMV-seronegative.

As to this clone: Other DNA sequences of this sample code for an identical CDR3. The chain links TRBV7-9 to TRBJ1-1; the D gene is possibly TRBD1 (5 bases). CDR1 SEHNR and CDR2 FQNEAQ come from the germline V gene (reference sequence). The CDR3 extends over 13 amino acids. Deletions cut 4 bases from V and 1 base from J, with 7 bases between. The CDR3 loop is CASSSQGNTEAFF. The CDR3 DNA is TGTGCCAGCAGCTCTCAGGGGAACACTGAAGCTTTCTTT.

The chain links TRBV12-2 to TRBJ1-3. TRBV12-2 is a pseudogene locus. The CDR3 totals 14 residues. The chain's CDR3 is CASRSRCSGNTIYF. In DNA form, the CDR3 reads TGTGCAAGTCGCTCACGGTGCTCTGGAAACACCATATATTTT.

In the case of this clone: This sample includes further DNA sequences coding for the same CDR3. The J gene is TRBJ1-4, the V gene TRBV19, with TRBD1 matching 8 bases. Germline V lookup: CDR1 LNHDA, CDR2 SQIVND (reference sequence). This CDR3 is 15 amino acids long. J was trimmed by 8 bases and V by 1 base; bases with no gene match: 6. CDR3 amino acids: CASSIARTGNEKLFF. The CDR3 nucleotides read TGTGCCAGTAGTATAGCCAGGACAGGGAACGAAAAACTGTTTTTT.

The V gene is TRBV5-1, the J gene TRBJ2-7; 12 nucleotides match TRBD2. This CDR3 region has 13 residues. Germline V gene lookup returns CDR1 SGHRS and CDR2 YFSETQ. Trimming cost V 4 bases and J 7 bases; bases outside gene matches: 3. DNA for the CDR3: TGCGCCAGCAGCACGGGACTAGCGGGTGAGCAGTACTTC. This encodes CASSTGLAGEQYF.